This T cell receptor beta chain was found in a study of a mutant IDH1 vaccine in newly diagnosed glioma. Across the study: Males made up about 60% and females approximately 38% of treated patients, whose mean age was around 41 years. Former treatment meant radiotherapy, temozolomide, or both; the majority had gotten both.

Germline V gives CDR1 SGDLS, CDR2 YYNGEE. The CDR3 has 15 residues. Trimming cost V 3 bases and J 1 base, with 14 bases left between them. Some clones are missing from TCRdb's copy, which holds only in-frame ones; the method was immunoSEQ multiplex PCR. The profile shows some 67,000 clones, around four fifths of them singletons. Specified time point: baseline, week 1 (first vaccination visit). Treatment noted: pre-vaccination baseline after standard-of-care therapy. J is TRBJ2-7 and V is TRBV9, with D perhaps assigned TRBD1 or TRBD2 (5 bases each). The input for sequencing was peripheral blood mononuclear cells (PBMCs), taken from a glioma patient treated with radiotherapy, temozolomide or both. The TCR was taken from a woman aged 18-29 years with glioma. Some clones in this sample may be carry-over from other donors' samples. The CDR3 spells CASSAGPRGSYEQYF. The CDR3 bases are TGTGCCAGCAGCGCGGGTCCGAGGGGTTCCTACGAGCAGTACTTC.